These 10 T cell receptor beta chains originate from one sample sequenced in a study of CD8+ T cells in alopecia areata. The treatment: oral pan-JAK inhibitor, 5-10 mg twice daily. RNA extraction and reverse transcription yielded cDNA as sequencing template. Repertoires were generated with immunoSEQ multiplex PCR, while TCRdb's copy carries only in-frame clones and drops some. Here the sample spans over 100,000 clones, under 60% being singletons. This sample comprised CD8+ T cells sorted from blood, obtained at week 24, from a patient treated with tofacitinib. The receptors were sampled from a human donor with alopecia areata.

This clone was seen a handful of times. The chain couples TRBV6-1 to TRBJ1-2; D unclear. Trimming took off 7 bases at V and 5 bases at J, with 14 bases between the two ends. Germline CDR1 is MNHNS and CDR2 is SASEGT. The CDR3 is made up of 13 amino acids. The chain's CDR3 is CASTPSPIYGYTF. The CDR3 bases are TGTGCCAGCACCCCGAGCCCGATTTATGGCTACACCTTC.

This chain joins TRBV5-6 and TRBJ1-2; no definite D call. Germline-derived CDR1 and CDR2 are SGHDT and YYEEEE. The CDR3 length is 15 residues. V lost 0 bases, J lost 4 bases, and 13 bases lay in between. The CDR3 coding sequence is TGTGCCAGCAGCTTGGGACGGCAGGTCATCTATGGCTACACCTTC. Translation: CASSLGRQVIYGYTF.

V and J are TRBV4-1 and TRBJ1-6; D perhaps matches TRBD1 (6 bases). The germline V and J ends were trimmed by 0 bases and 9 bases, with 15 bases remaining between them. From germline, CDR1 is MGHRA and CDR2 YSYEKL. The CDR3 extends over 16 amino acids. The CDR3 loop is CASSQEFTGAGSPLHF. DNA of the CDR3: TGCGCCAGCAGCCAAGAATTTACGGGGGCCGGTTCACCCCTCCACTTT.

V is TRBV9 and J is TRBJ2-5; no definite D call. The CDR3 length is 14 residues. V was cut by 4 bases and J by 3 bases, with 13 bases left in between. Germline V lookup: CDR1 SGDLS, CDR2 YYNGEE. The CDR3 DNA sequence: TGTGCCAGCAGCCCAGATGTTGGGGAAGAGACCCAGTACTTC. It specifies CASSPDVGEETQYF.

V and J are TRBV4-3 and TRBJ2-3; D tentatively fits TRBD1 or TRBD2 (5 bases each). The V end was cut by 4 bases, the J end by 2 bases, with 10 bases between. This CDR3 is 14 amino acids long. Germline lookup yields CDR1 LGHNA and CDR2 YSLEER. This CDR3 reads CASSRRGSTDTQYF. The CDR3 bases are TGCGCCAGCAGCCGTCGGGGCTCCACAGATACGCAGTATTTT.

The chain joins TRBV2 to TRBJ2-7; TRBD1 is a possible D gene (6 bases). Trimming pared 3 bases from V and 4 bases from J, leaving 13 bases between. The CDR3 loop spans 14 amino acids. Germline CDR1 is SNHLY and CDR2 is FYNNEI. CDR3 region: CASSDPAQGYEQYF. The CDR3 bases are TGTGCCAGCAGTGATCCCGCGCAGGGGTACGAGCAGTACTTC. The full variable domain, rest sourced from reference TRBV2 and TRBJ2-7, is EPEVTQTPSHQVTQMGQEVILRCVPISNHLYFYWYRQILGQKVEFLVSFYNNEISEKSEIFDDQFSVERPDGSNFTLKIRSTKLEDSAMYFCASSDPAQGYEQYFGPGTRLTVT.

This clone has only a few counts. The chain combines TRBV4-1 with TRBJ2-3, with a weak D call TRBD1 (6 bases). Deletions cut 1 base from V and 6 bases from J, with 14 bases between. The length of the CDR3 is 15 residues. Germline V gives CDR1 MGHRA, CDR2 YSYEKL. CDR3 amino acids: CASSQVQGSVDTQYF. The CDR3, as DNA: TGCGCCAGCAGCCAAGTACAGGGTTCCGTGGATACGCAGTATTTT.

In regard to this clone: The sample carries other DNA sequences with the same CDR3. CDR3: CASSLGGGLNTGELFF. The DNA of the CDR3 is TGTGCCAGCAGCTTAGGCGGGGGCCTGAACACCGGGGAGCTGTTTTTT. V gene TRBV7-2 combines with J gene TRBJ2-2; tentative D call: TRBD2 (7 bases). Germline assignment: CDR1 SGHTA and CDR2 FQGNSA. This CDR3 contains 16 residues. Trimming took off 1 base at V and 1 base at J, with 10 bases between the two ends. Complete variable domain (other parts from reference TRBV7-2 and TRBJ2-2): GAGVSQSPSNKVTEKGKDVELRCDPISGHTALYWYRQSLGQGLEFLIYFQGNSAPDKSGLPSDRFSAERTGGSVSTLTIQRTQQEDSAVYLCASSLGGGLNTGELFFGEGSRLTVL.

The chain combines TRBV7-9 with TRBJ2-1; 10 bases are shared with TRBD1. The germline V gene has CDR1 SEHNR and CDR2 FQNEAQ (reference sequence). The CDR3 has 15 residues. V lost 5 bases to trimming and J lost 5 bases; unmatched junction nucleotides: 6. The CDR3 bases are TGTGCCAGCAGCCCCCGGGACAGGGGTAACAATGAGCAGTTCTTC. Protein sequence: CASSPRDRGNNEQFF. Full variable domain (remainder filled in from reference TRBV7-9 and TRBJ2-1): DTGVSQNPRHKITKRGQNVTFRCDPISEHNRLYWYRQTLGQGPEFLTYFQNEAQLEKSRLLSDRFSAERPKGSFSTLEIQRTEQGDSAMYLCASSPRDRGNNEQFFGPGTRLTVL.

The CDR3 reads CATYQGRGADQPQHF. As DNA, the CDR3 is TGTGCCACTTATCAGGGACGGGGGGCGGATCAGCCCCAGCATTTT. The chain couples TRBV27 to TRBJ1-5; maybe TRBD1 (6 bases). Germline-derived CDR1 and CDR2 are MNHEY and SMNVEV (reference sequence). The CDR3 covers 15 residues. Deletions cut 10 bases from V and 5 bases from J, with 21 bases between.